This TCR beta chain was captured in a study of human T cells and chemical hapten exposure. Study as a whole: 0.01% DPC was applied to the upper back in patch tests, which were read at 6 days. Overall study findings and caveats: Significantly more large CDR3 similarity clusters arose among expanded TCRs than among controls.

Germline V gene data show CDR1 as MDHEN and CDR2 as SYDVKM. The CDR3 is 19 amino acids. V lost 2 bases, J lost 0 bases, and 20 bases lay in between. Only a few counts were recorded for this clonotype. Its antigen is not known. TCRdb redid the calling of the RACE reads with MiXCR, one entry per CDR3 protein. The sample has approximately 80,000 distinct CDR3 sequences, over 8.5% seen once; the top ten hold about 4.2%. Time point described: patch test 1, 2 weeks after DPC sensitization. Treatment of the sample: therapeutic diphenylcyclopropenone sensitization with weekly scalp DPC. This TCR was sampled from a woman aged 50 to 60 with alopecia areata. Some clones in this sample may be carry-over from other donors' samples. The sample was whole blood, taken in connection with sensitization to the hapten diphenylcyclopropenone (DPC). The chain combines TRBV28 with TRBJ1-5; possibly TRBD1 for D (5 bases). The CDR3, as DNA: TGTGCCAGCAGTTTACCCCCAGGGCCCTGGAGTAGTAGCAATCAGCCCCAGCATTTT. This gives the protein CASSLPPGPWSSSNQPQHF.